This T cell receptor beta chain was observed in a study of cytomegalovirus exposure and HLA in healthy donors (dated by TCRdb to 2016 to 2017). General notes on the study: An earlier analysis of roughly 570 of the donors reported approximately 280 Gb of sequence data and 90 million to 120 million unique TCR beta sequences obtained from some 170 million T cells. High-throughput TCR immunosequencing, statistical association of individual TCRs with disease status, and machine learning were combined to predict cytomegalovirus infection status. The genetic ancestry cluster associated with self-reported Caucasian donors included roughly four fifths of the 398 genotyped donors. Class I and class II HLA loci were covered by the typing at four-digit resolution. Donor age, sex, ethnicity and CMV serostatus were compiled alongside the repertoire data. The aim of the study was to test whether cataloging public T cell receptors could identify signatures of past pathogen exposure. In an earlier analysis of roughly 540 of the donors, high-throughput TCR beta sequencing was used to judge whether each TCR beta V gene segment behaved as functional or pseudogenic. Genome-wide SNP genotypes for about 65% of the 666 donors were used in a later genetic analysis, which treated that subset as a discovery cohort. All discovery cohort repertoires had been generated on a single sequencing platform. A later analysis re-examined previously published TCR beta repertoires from hundreds of donors and added high-resolution HLA genotyping to investigate patterns of TCR occurrence. Typing coverage varied by locus: roughly 629-640 donors for A, B, C, DRB1 and DQB1; 500 to 550 for DQA1; about 590 for DPA1; under 490 for DPB1. Because of strong linkage in the cohort, 4 to 6 DR-DQ haplotypes were treated as single units for association and clustering. An early release covering roughly 600 HLA-typed donors comprised about 310 gigabases of sequencing data and some 79 million unique TCR sequences. On average, roughly 240,000 unique TCR beta nucleotide sequences were sequenced per donor among 398 genotyped donors of the cohort, with roughly a sixth of those sequences being non-productive. Besides the first cohort of around 700 subjects, a separate validation cohort made up of roughly 120 different subjects was used. Rather than drawing on any new phenotypic data, the later analysis identified candidate immune exposures from TCR beta sequences and the way those sequences occurred across donors. The T cell repertoires of under 750 subjects were profiled by immunosequencing and related to cytomegalovirus serostatus.

Library generation was performed with the immunoSEQ multiplex PCR assay. For the multiplex PCR, a mixture combining 60 forward primers for TCR Vbeta segments and 13 reverse primers for TCR Jbeta segments was used. The CDR3 region of rearranged TCR beta genes was amplified from genomic DNA by a multiplex PCR assay. The Illumina HiSeq System was used to sequence the amplified TCR beta libraries as 87-base-pair reads. Per the authors' processing: In a later analysis, tens of millions of unique TCR beta chains were counted across the approximately 620 repertoires, and roughly 11 million of these chains were shared by at least two donors. To remove PCR and sequencing errors, raw reads were error-corrected and collapsed into unique sequences using a nearest-neighbor algorithm that merged closely related sequences. CDR3 sequences were aligned to IMGT reference sequences to assign V, D and J gene segments. Each retained sequence needed at least a six-nucleotide match to both a V gene segment and a J gene segment. A rearrangement counted as productive if the CDR3 had no stop codons and remained in frame with V and J, and every other rearrangement counted as non-productive. CDR3 was defined by IMGT convention, running from the second conserved V-encoded cysteine to the conserved J-encoded phenylalanine. The earlier analysis of about 590 of the donors excluded sequences that lacked an unambiguous match to a single V gene segment. In an earlier analysis of around 600 of the donors, V segments were called functional above 56.7% productive rearrangements and were called segregating when the between-donor standard deviation exceeded 5%. A statistical classification framework was built to diagnose cytomegalovirus status from the catalog of TCR beta chain sequences. A later analysis assigned V and J genes by comparing TCR nucleotide sequences with IMGT/GENE-DB human TR gene sequences. In a later analysis, CDR3 sequences and most-parsimonious VDJ recombination scenarios were assigned using the TCRdist pipeline. In a later analysis, each TCR beta chain was defined by its CDR3 amino acid sequence together with its V-gene family, and reads lacking a unique V-gene family were excluded. To address suspected cross-contamination and a sequencing artifact, a later analysis removed around 600 highly shared, low-generation-probability nucleotide sequences. In a later analysis, a clonal expansion index for each public chain was calculated from normalized within-repertoire ranks of inferred template counts. In a later analysis, generation probabilities were computed with a VDJ recombination model fitted to out-of-frame rearrangements, and the resulting probabilities were checked against IGoR. A later analysis scored TCR-TCR, TCR-HLA and TCR-CMV co-occurrence with hypergeometric tests, applying a repertoire-size bias correction to TCR pairs. In a later analysis, false discovery rates were estimated by permuting HLA or CMV assignments 20 times. In a later analysis, co-occurring TCRs were grouped using DBSCAN, and TCRdist sequence similarity was added for clustering within HLA-allele-positive subsets. Co-occurrence clustering excluded repertoires with fewer than 30,000 or more than 120,000 public chains, plus five with anomalous nucleotide sharing. TCRdb obtained this table from immuneACCESS and retained in-frame rearrangements with V and J assigned. These tables miss some clones; where compared with another copy, unresolved V genes account for less than half of the shortfall, and the remainder is unexplained. That table supplies the V and J calls and clone size; D and trimming were determined from the DNA. In all, the sample holds 110,000 to 150,000 clones, and 70% to 85% of those were seen once. Clones ranked in the top ten supply roughly 9.7% of the sample.

The cohort was made up of around 720 healthy bone marrow donors. All cohort members were sampled while nominally healthy, although unrecorded immune exposures were likely present. The donor was CMV seropositive and was included in the group of approximately 300 seropositive cohort members. Every donor gave a peripheral blood sample, and the peripheral blood mononuclear cells from that sample were used for TCR beta sequencing. Genomic DNA was extracted from the blood cell samples with the Qiagen DNeasy Blood Extraction Kit. The CDR3 covers 13 residues, taking in both the cysteine and the phenylalanine. Just the 39-base CDR3 DNA is kept, in frame starting at base 1. V was cut back by 4 bases and J by 6 bases, leaving a gap of 12 bases between them. For CDR1 and CDR2, the germline V gene (reference sequence) lists GTSNPN and SVGIG. In the case of this clone: The target of this receptor is not known. No much larger clonotype is one base removed from it; base qualities were not supplied.

Study-wide findings and limitations: A further reported finding was that TCR beta sequences accurately predicted the HLA-A and HLA-B alleles for most subjects in the first cohort. Most TCR sequences were observed very rarely across donors, whereas some public TCRs were present in many individuals. CMV serostatus was the only immune exposure information available for the cohort. A cluster of highly shared sequence variants was judged likely to represent a technical artifact of the sequencing pipeline. The presence/absence analyses assumed that sequencing depth was roughly uniform across donors, and that assumption may not be true. In the study, 150 to 200 TCR beta chains were listed as associated with cytomegalovirus. According to the authors, the approach could potentially be generalized to other disease states and immunological phenotypes. A later genetic analysis reported fewer N-insertions in productive TCRs among donors in an Asian-associated ancestry cluster than the roughly 620-donor mean. At a false discovery rate of 0.05, a later analysis linked fewer than 20,000 TCR beta sequences to specific HLA alleles. In both the original and validation cohorts, the classifier was reported to diagnose cytomegalovirus status with high specificity and sensitivity. A later genetic analysis associated a missense DCLRE1C variant with V-gene and J-gene trimming of TCR beta chains, and an independent cohort replicated the association. HLA typing was unavailable for some donors at each locus, so association tests used only the typed subset. In a later analysis, several top co-occurrence clusters were reported to appear linked to parvovirus B19, influenza, CMV and Epstein-Barr virus. Three of the identified cytomegalovirus-associated TCR beta chains were confirmed in vitro to be specific for cytomegalovirus antigens. Compared with equally common non-associated chains, HLA-associated TCR beta chains in a later analysis were more clonally expanded and had lower generation probabilities. Linkage disequilibrium might explain the correlated functional status among segregating V segments, but an unknown experimental factor could not be excluded. Some IMGT-functional V segments, including TRBV6-2 and TRBV6-3, could not be told apart with the 87-base-pair reads, so those segments were excluded. An earlier analysis of some 560 of the donors showed that most TCR beta V segments appeared in productive rearrangements either about 90% or about 30% of the time, which broadly matched IMGT annotations. Because counts were too low, about 15 rarely observed V segments, including chromosome 9 orphons, were left out of the earlier analysis of 587 of the donors. Only TCR beta chains were sequenced in this cohort, and the absence of alpha or paired-chain data limited detectable features. According to a later analysis, most CMV-associated TCR beta chains appeared to be HLA-restricted, and the HLA associations seemed to be driven largely by CMV exposure. Assigning TCR associations to individual alleles was difficult when HLA alleles, especially DR and DQ, strongly co-occurred. A later analysis found that TCR association rates varied across HLA loci, with DRB1 alleles showing the most associated TCRs and HLA-C alleles the fewest.

Sequenced: PBMCs. This receptor was taken from a woman aged 60-75 years in good health and CMV-seropositive. The rearranged segments are TRBV30 and TRBJ1-4; no confident D gene assignment can be made. The DNA reads TGTGCCTGGACCTCGGGGAATGATGAAAAACTGTTTTTT. It translates to CAWTSGNDEKLFF.